These T cell receptor beta chains were read from a single sample in a study of T cell responses to AZD1222 COVID-19 vaccine. Assay: immunoSEQ multiplex PCR; the TCRdb copy retains only in-frame clones and omits some. In the table there are roughly 100,000 clones, about 88% of which are singletons. The sample in question was peripheral blood, obtained on day 0 of AZD1222 vaccination. These receptor sequences come from an adult in good health. CDR3s leave out the opening cysteine and the closing phenylalanine or tryptophan.

cdr3_length,j_call,v_call,cdr3_aa
12,TRBJ2-7,TRBV2,ASSEGFGVYEQY
14,TRBJ2-1,TRBV9,ASSAIGARSRNEQF
13,TRBJ1-4,TRBV28,ASSAGGATNEKLF
11,TRBJ2-2,TRBV20-1,SASTSYTGELF
12,TRBJ1-2,TRBV28,ASSLRGLGYGYT
11,TRBJ2-7,TRBV29-1,SAGDSYTYEQY
13,TRBJ1-4,TRBV9,ASSGGQGRSEKLF
11,TRBJ2-1,TRBV6-1,ASSEAGGNEQF
11,TRBJ1-1,TRBV28,ASSFFDSGEAF
14,TRBJ1-3,TRBV3-1/TRBV3-2,ASSQGGQPSGNTIY
11,TRBJ2-5,TRBV3-1/TRBV3-2,ASRNDSLETQY
13,TRBJ1-6,TRBV6-5,ASSTRTLERSPLH
10,TRBJ2-2,TRBV19,ASQENTGELF
12,TRBJ1-4,TRBV2,AIDQGRGNEKLF
12,TRBJ2-5,TRBV6-5,ASSYQTGEETQY
11,TRBJ2-1,TRBV28,ASTSSGRNEQF
10,TRBJ1-3,TRBV13,ASSLVGNTIY
14,TRBJ2-3,TRBV27,ASRWTSGRVADTQY
13,TRBJ1-2,TRBV11-2,ASSLGVTRVDGYT
13,TRBJ2-1,TRBV3-1/TRBV3-2,ASSQDIAGGNEQF
13,TRBJ2-3,TRBV6-5,ASRAGQGASDTQY
11,TRBJ2-7,TRBV2,ASNPGGSYEQY
10,TRBJ1-1,TRBV28,ASTQGVFEAF
15,TRBJ2-2,TRBV19,ASSIEDRAGNTGELF
13,TRBJ2-2,TRBV7-9,ASSLGTGDTGELF
10,TRBJ1-1,TRBV10-2,ASSLMSTEAF
11,TRBJ2-1,TRBV7-2,ASSQGRYNEQF
11,TRBJ1-3,TRBV14,ASSQDVGGTIY
13,TRBJ2-2,TRBV5-8,ASSWTGPNTGELF
14,TRBJ2-3,TRBV24-1,ATSESASFGADTQY
13,TRBJ2-2,TRBV5-1,ASSPGTDLTGELF
11,TRBJ2-1,TRBV29-1,SVQSGTYDEQF
13,TRBJ1-2,TRBV7-6,ASSTGTGGPYGYT
14,TRBJ2-3,TRBV3-1/TRBV3-2,ASSQDRGGGADTQY
13,TRBJ2-7,TRBV6-5,ASSYSRLAYYEQY
11,TRBJ2-5,TRBV10-3,AIRTGGVETQY
16,TRBJ2-3,TRBV3-1/TRBV3-2,ASSLQDGLAGPGDTQY
12,TRBJ1-4,TRBV19,ASSMGGGGEKLF
11,TRBJ1-4,TRBV19,ASMPQGFEKLF
13,TRBJ2-1,TRBV5-1,ASSPDVSSYNEQF